This is a list of T cell receptor beta chains from one sample in a study of beta chain features in type 1 diabetes. The data were produced by immunoSEQ multiplex PCR, yet TCRdb's version contains in-frame clones alone and is incomplete. The sample lists 430,000 or so clones, 9.5% to 12% seen once, with about 0.042% in the top ten. Sequenced: naive CD4+ T cells from blood. These receptors were taken from a woman under 30 in good health. Both conserved end residues are part of each CDR3. The D gene is left open where the match is weak. Rows may omit the clone size; those that give it use once, few, many or a size class.

j_call: TRBJ2-3; v_call: TRBV7-2; clone_size: -; d_call: -; cdr3_aa: CASSLSGTFTDTQYF; cdr3_nt: TGTGCCAGCAGCTTATCCGGGACATTCACAGATACGCAGTATTTT
j_call: TRBJ1-4; v_call: TRBV20-1; clone_size: -; d_call: -; cdr3_aa: CSARANEKLFF; cdr3_nt: TGCAGTGCTAGGGCTAATGAAAAACTGTTTTTT
j_call: TRBJ2-7; v_call: TRBV27; clone_size: -; d_call: TRBD2; cdr3_aa: CASSRIAGDPYEQYF; cdr3_nt: TGTGCCAGCAGTCGTATAGCGGGAGACCCCTACGAGCAGTACTTC
j_call: TRBJ2-5; v_call: TRBV4-2; clone_size: -; d_call: TRBD1; cdr3_aa: CASSQVGQGSKTQYF; cdr3_nt: TGTGCCAGCAGCCAAGTCGGACAGGGCTCGAAGACCCAGTACTTC
j_call: TRBJ1-1; v_call: TRBV30; clone_size: few; d_call: TRBD1; cdr3_aa: CAWRGDRALRGNTEAFF; cdr3_nt: TGTGCCTGGAGGGGGGACAGGGCGCTACGAGGAAACACTGAAGCTTTCTTT
j_call: TRBJ2-7; v_call: TRBV9; clone_size: -; d_call: -; cdr3_aa: CASSVISGLGAEQYF; cdr3_nt: TGTGCCAGCAGCGTAATAAGCGGACTGGGGGCCGAGCAGTACTTC
j_call: TRBJ2-7; v_call: TRBV27; clone_size: -; d_call: TRBD2; cdr3_aa: CASGPSGVPYEQYF; cdr3_nt: TGTGCCAGCGGACCTAGCGGGGTGCCCTACGAGCAGTACTTC
j_call: TRBJ1-1; v_call: TRBV10-3; clone_size: -; d_call: TRBD1; cdr3_aa: CAISDGQAEAFF; cdr3_nt: TGTGCCATCAGCGATGGACAGGCAGAAGCTTTCTTT
j_call: TRBJ1-2; v_call: TRBV23-1; clone_size: few; d_call: -; cdr3_aa: CASSSIYGYTF; cdr3_nt: TGCGCCAGCAGTTCAATTTATGGCTACACCTTC
j_call: TRBJ2-3; v_call: TRBV19; clone_size: -; d_call: -; cdr3_aa: CASNQMGPSTDTQYF; cdr3_nt: TGTGCCAGTAACCAGATGGGCCCTAGCACAGATACGCAGTATTTT
j_call: TRBJ1-1; v_call: TRBV5-7; clone_size: once; d_call: -; cdr3_aa: CASSLEARTNTEAFF; cdr3_nt: TGTGCCAGCAGCTTGGAGGCGAGAACGAACACTGAAGCTTTCTTT
j_call: TRBJ2-6; v_call: TRBV7-7; clone_size: -; d_call: -; cdr3_aa: CASSLGGSGANVLTF; cdr3_nt: TGTGCTAGCAGCTTAGGAGGCTCTGGGGCCAACGTCCTGACTTTC
j_call: TRBJ2-7; v_call: TRBV7-2; clone_size: -; d_call: TRBD2; cdr3_aa: CASSFRTSGYEQYF; cdr3_nt: TGTGCCAGCAGCTTTAGGACTAGCGGCTACGAGCAGTACTTC
j_call: TRBJ2-3; v_call: TRBV29-1; clone_size: -; d_call: -; cdr3_aa: CSVEGLLAEGDTDTQYF; cdr3_nt: TGCAGCGTTGAAGGACTTCTAGCGGAGGGGGACACAGATACGCAGTATTTT
j_call: TRBJ2-1; v_call: TRBV5-1; clone_size: -; d_call: TRBD1; cdr3_aa: CASSLAPGQAINEQFF; cdr3_nt: TGCGCCAGCAGCTTGGCCCCGGGACAGGCGATCAATGAGCAGTTCTTC